This TCR beta chain stems from a study of blood T cell repertoires in COVID-19. At the level of the study: Two negative PCRs, clearance, or symptom resolution were required of recovered Cohort 3 donors. PBMCs, B-cell-depleted T cells, or T cells provided the cDNA or gDNA that made up the material.

Under the authors' procedure: Cell counts per sample came from amplifying reference gene primers. Method: immunoSEQ multiplex PCR; TCRdb's copy keeps in-frame clones and lacks some. The V and J calls and the clone size are those of that table, but D and trimming were determined from the DNA. The table lists 150,000 to 200,000 clones, 79% of them singletons. Assignment of participants to cohorts was predicated upon participant-reported clinical history. This CDR3 has 14 residues. Germline V lookup: CDR1 MDHEN, CDR2 SYDVKM. V dropped 6 bases and J dropped 6; count of bases not matched to a gene: 9. This sequence originates from a woman aged 65 to 85 in a cohort exposed to, infected with or recovered from COVID-19 (not recorded which). The specimen sequenced was PBMCs or T cells enriched from blood (not recorded which). This chain connects TRBV28 to TRBJ1-2; 8 bases are shared with TRBD1. The CDR3 protein is CASRSGQGADGYTF. The DNA for the CDR3 is TGTGCCAGCAGGTCGGGGCAGGGGGCTGATGGCTACACCTTC.